This TCR beta chain was obtained from a study of blood T cells in healthy people across ages (dated by TCRdb to 2013 to 2016). About the investigation overall: In model experiments, template switching captured about one uniquely barcoded TCR beta cDNA molecule for every two T cells. Using the same blood draw, the study looked at two additional independent replicas of 1 million unique cDNA reads for two donors, one aged 18 to 30 and the other aged 80 or older. Age-related changes in TCR beta repertoire diversity were measured in the study by deep sequencing normalized with unique cDNA molecular identifiers. Donors were grouped into four age groups: young (average roughly 15 years), middle-aged (about 38), aged (approximately 58) and long-lived (approximately 81). To avoid experimental bias, donors of different ages were randomly spread across the sequencing lanes. The paper's findings and limits, for the study overall: As age increased, observed TCR beta diversity per million T cells dropped in a roughly linear way, and a significant reduction was already evident by age about 40. Estimates of total diversity based on one million sequenced T cells were considered lower bounds and underestimates. The long-lived group showed more naive CD4+ T cells, fewer expanded clones and increased TCR diversity than the aged group, suggesting age selection. The percentage of naive T cells measured by flow cytometry correlated strongly with observed TCR beta diversity. Because profiling used bulk unsorted PBMCs, naive and antigen-experienced compartments could not be compared conclusively. Donor CMV infection status was unknown, potentially confounding age-related changes in expanded clonotypes.

The method behind the library was 5' RACE. Sequencing instrument: Illumina HiSeq 2500. The second PCR ran for roughly 6 to 11 cycles and used a J-beta primer mix along with a sample-barcoded 5' primer. A unique molecular identifier was introduced onto each TCR beta cDNA molecule by a template-switch 5' adaptor carrying 12 random nucleotides. Each sample yielded at least 3 million CDR3-containing paired-end reads. First-strand cDNA synthesis was performed from all RNA using the Mint cDNA synthesis kit, with priming by a TRBC-specific oligonucleotide. After uracil-DNA glycosylase treatment, a first 18-cycle PCR used universal primers M1SS and BC2_uni_R on all cDNA. Concerning the study's data processing: For normalization, 1 million high-quality reads, each with a distinct molecular identifier, were randomly selected from each sample. Instead of being binned into consensus sequences, reads with shared molecular identifiers were discarded. CDR3 identification, clonotype clustering and error correction used MiTCR with a Q25 quality threshold and the strictest error-elimination algorithm. A nonparametric unseen species model with Euler transformation was used to estimate a lower bound on total TCR beta diversity. TCRdb's own reprocessing of the public reads used fastp at Q25 and MiXCR and kept productive beta chains. One record per CDR3 amino acid sequence lists the most common genes and DNA. The authors' filters were not applied to this entry. The sample table holds 700,000 or so distinct CDR3 sequences, of which around 38% were seen once. Of the sample, approximately 29% falls within the top ten clones.

Systemically healthy Caucasian individuals from Russia, approximately 39 in total and aged about 6 to 95 years, were included as donors. Each donor gave roughly 9.5 milliliters of peripheral blood, collected into EDTA-treated Vacutainer tubes. PBMCs were isolated by Ficoll-Paque density-gradient centrifugation, with at least 6 million obtained per sample. Total RNA, at least 6 micrograms per sample, was extracted from PBMCs with Trizol reagent. For every donor, flow cytometry on a PBMC aliquot measured the percentage of naive CD45RAhigh/CD27high T cells. Trimming removed 3 bases from V and 6 bases from J; the gene matches leave 6 bases unexplained. From a lookup of the germline V gene, CDR1 and CDR2 are SGHDN and FVKESK. Measured from the cysteine to the phenylalanine, the CDR3 is 14 residues long. The sequence is cut down to CDR3 DNA, 42 bases in frame from base 1. Notes on this clonotype: No cognate antigen has been identified for it. The record has no base qualities; no much larger clone is one base away.

The chain links TRBV14 with TRBJ2-7; 9 central bases correspond to TRBD1. The sequence was collected from a man older than 75 in good health. The sample comprised blood. The CDR3: CASSQAGTGPEQYF. The DNA reads TGTGCCAGCAGCCAGGCCGGGACAGGGCCCGAGCAGTACTTC.